These 27 T cell receptor beta chains came from one sample sequenced in a study of regulatory T cells in long-lasting Graves disease. Library construction for TCR beta used iRepertoire HTBI primers and Arm-PCR of CDR3 regions. TCRdb recomputed calls from the multiplex PCR reads with MiXCR, one row per CDR3 protein. The profile shows around 500,000 distinct CDR3 sequences, less than 25% of them singletons. The time point was: persistent/refractory GD, antithyroid drugs over 5 years with positive TRAb. Construction of the TCR library relied on RNA isolated from PBMCs. This sample comprised peripheral blood mononuclear cells (PBMCs), obtained when the disease was refractory, from a patient treated with antithyroid drugs. Every receptor here comes from a female donor with Graves disease.

The table lists this clonotype with a few counts. Given a much more abundant clone one base away, this may be a read error. The rearrangement uses TRBV28 and TRBJ1-1; D may be TRBD1 (5 bases). Trimming pared 8 bases from V and 1 base from J, leaving 20 bases between. This CDR3 spans 16 amino acids. The germline CDR1 and CDR2 sequences are MDHEN and SYDVKM. CDR3 protein: CASLGGAGRSNTEAFF. CDR3 bases: TGTGCCAGCCTGGGTGGTGCGGGACGGTCGAACACTGAAGCTTTCTTT. Together with reference TRBV28 and TRBJ1-1, the CDR3 gives the full variable domain: DVKVTQSSRYLVKRTGEKVFLECVQDMDHENMFWYRQDPGLGLRLIYFSYDVKMKEKGDIPEGYSVSREKKERFSLILESASTNQTSMYLCASLGGAGRSNTEAFFGQGTRLTVV.

This clonotype was recorded many times. The V call is TRBV11-2, the J call TRBJ1-1, with 9 bases that match TRBD1. The junction had 11 bases not matched to a gene; V was cut back by 7 bases and J by 11 bases. Germline V gene data show CDR1 as SGHAT and CDR2 as FQNNGV. CDR3 length: 13 amino acids. Here the CDR3 reads CASTFATGTGAFF. The CDR3 DNA is TGTGCCAGCACCTTTGCCACGGGGACAGGGGCTTTCTTT.

The table lists this clonotype with many counts. The V and J genes are TRBV28 and TRBJ2-6; D uncertain. Germline V gene sequence: CDR1 MDHEN, CDR2 SYDVKM. Trimming pared 4 bases from V and 11 bases from J, leaving 9 bases between. The CDR3 is 12 residues long. The CDR3 region has the DNA TGTGCCAGCAGTTCCGACCTCCACGTCCTGACTTTC. It yields the protein CASSSDLHVLTF. Full variable domain (missing parts from reference TRBV28 and TRBJ2-6): DVKVTQSSRYLVKRTGEKVFLECVQDMDHENMFWYRQDPGLGLRLIYFSYDVKMKEKGDIPEGYSVSREKKERFSLILESASTNQTSMYLCASSSDLHVLTFGAGSRLTVL.

This clonotype was detected ten times or more. The chain couples TRBV20-1 to TRBJ2-1, with a tentative D call TRBD2 (6 bases). Germline CDR1 DFQATT, CDR2 SNEGSKA (reference sequence). Between the trimmed V and J ends, which lost 3 bases and 4 bases, there was a span of 10 bases. This CDR3 has 13 residues. CDR3: CSASGGIYNEQFF. DNA for the CDR3: TGCAGTGCTAGTGGCGGGATATACAATGAGCAGTTCTTC.

This clonotype has at least ten counts. V gene TRBV28 combines with J gene TRBJ2-7; TRBD1 might be the D (5 bases). The length of the CDR3 is 13 residues. CDR1 is MDHEN, CDR2 SYDVKM, per germline. V was pared by 8 bases and J by 0 bases, with 11 bases between. CDR3 sequence (DNA): TGTGCCAGCTCAGGGCTCAGCTCCTACGAGCAGTACTTC. This codes for CASSGLSSYEQYF.

This clonotype was seen only a few times. This sequence joins TRBV7-2 and TRBJ1-1; TRBD1 might be the D (6 bases). The CDR3 contains 15 residues. Germline values: CDR1 SGHTA, CDR2 FQGNSA. V lost 1 base and J 1 base, leaving 10 bases between the germline ends. The CDR3 DNA reads as TGTGCCAGCAGCTTAGGTGGGACAAGGAACACTGAAGCTTTCTTT. The encoded protein is CASSLGGTRNTEAFF.

In its sample, this clonotype was seen many times. The CDR3 is CASRLVSNQPQHF. In DNA form, the CDR3 reads TGTGCCAGCCGGCTTGTGAGCAATCAGCCCCAGCATTTT. The gene calls are TRBV2 and TRBJ1-5; D is unresolved. Germline V gene sequence: CDR1 SNHLY, CDR2 FYNNEI. V lost 8 bases and J 1 base, leaving 9 bases between the germline ends. This CDR3 contains 13 residues.

The sample holds many counts of this clonotype. The gene calls are TRBV9 and TRBJ1-6, with D possibly TRBD1 on 5 matching bases. V dropped 5 bases and J dropped 7 bases, with 13 bases sitting between them. This CDR3 has 14 residues. CDR1 SGDLS and CDR2 YYNGEE come from the germline V gene. CDR3 DNA sequence: TGTGCCAGCAGTGCCGGCTGGGGCAATTCACCCCTCCACTTT. It translates to CASSAGWGNSPLHF.

This clonotype was seen a few times. The chain recombines TRBV24-1 with TRBJ2-7; D remains unclear. This CDR3 has 15 amino acids. Germline V gene sequence: CDR1 KGHDR, CDR2 SFDVKD. V gave up 4 bases and J gave up 2 bases, with 14 bases separating them. CDR3 sequence (DNA): TGTGCCACCAGTGACAACCAGGACGGTACCTACGAGCAGTACTTC. It yields the protein CATSDNQDGTYEQYF.

This clonotype has ten or more counts. This rearrangement joins TRBV5-1 to TRBJ2-5; D might be TRBD2 (6 bases). Per germline, CDR1 SGHRS and CDR2 YFSETQ. V was shortened by 4 bases and J by 2 bases, with 15 bases between the two germline ends. The CDR3 contains 15 residues. As DNA, the CDR3 is TGCGCCAGCAGCCTCCTAGCGTCGGGGCAAGAGACCCAGTACTTC. It codes for CASSLLASGQETQYF.

The gene calls are TRBV14 and TRBJ2-5; 7 positions match TRBD2. The CDR3 is 18 amino acids. Germline V CDR1 and CDR2: SGHDN, FVKESK. The V segment lost 5 bases and the J segment 1 base; nucleotides outside the gene matches: 16. This chain's CDR3 is CASSTRRFGLAGQETQYF. For the CDR3, the DNA is TGTGCCAGCAGCACACGCCGGTTCGGTTTAGCGGGCCAAGAGACCCAGTACTTC.

The V call is TRBV5-1, the J call TRBJ2-5; 11 nucleotides match TRBD2. Germline V gives CDR1 SGHRS, CDR2 YFSETQ. V was clipped by 3 bases and J by 1 base; unmatched bases: 8. The CDR3 runs 17 residues. CDR3 amino acids: CASSSGLAGNLQETQYF. The DNA for the CDR3 is TGCGCCAGCAGCTCAGGACTAGCGGGCAACCTCCAAGAGACCCAGTACTTC.

The table lists this clonotype with a few counts. The CDR3 loop is CSVEAPASGVFGYGYTF. CDR3 DNA: TGCAGCGTTGAGGCCCCCGCATCTGGGGTGTTCGGGTATGGCTACACCTTC. The chain uses TRBV29-1 and TRBJ1-2; D call uncertain. The CDR3 consists of 17 residues. Looked up from germline, CDR1 is SQVTM and CDR2 is ANQGSEA. Trimming took 3 bases from V and 5 from J, leaving 25 bases between them.

This clonotype appeared a single time. This clone may be a read error of a much larger clone one base away. The chain carries TRBV27 and TRBJ2-1; tentative D call: TRBD1 (6 bases). This CDR3 has 14 residues. CDR1 is MNHEY, CDR2 SMNVEV, per germline (reference sequence). Between the trimmed V and J ends, which lost 6 bases and 13 bases, there was a span of 22 bases. CDR3 bases: TGTGCCAGCAGGCGGTGGGACAACGACGGGACCCAGTTCTTC. This translates into CASRRWDNDGTQFF.

This clonotype was seen ten or more times. The rearrangement joins TRBV6-1 to TRBJ1-3, with 9 positions matching TRBD1. This CDR3 contains 19 residues. From germline, CDR1 is MNHNS and CDR2 SASEGT. Trimming removed 1 base from V and 2 bases from J; junction bases left unmatched: 12. The chain's CDR3 is CASSEGRDRVRTAGNTIYF. The CDR3 coding sequence is TGTGCCAGCAGTGAAGGCCGGGACAGGGTGCGAACTGCTGGAAACACCATATATTTT.

Concerning this clonotype: Given a much more abundant clone one base away, this may be a read error. The rearrangement uses TRBV20-1 and TRBJ2-7; 10 positions agree with TRBD2. The CDR3 loop spans 15 amino acids. Germline lookup yields CDR1 DFQATT and CDR2 SNEGSKA (reference sequence). In DNA form, the CDR3 reads TGCAGTGCTAGAGATCGGGCTAGCGGGAGCTACGGGCAGTACTTC. Its translation: CSARDRASGSYGQYF.

The chain uses TRBV19 and TRBJ1-1; the match to TRBD1 covers 8 bases. V lost 6 bases and J lost 5; bases outside the gene matches: 5. The CDR3 has 13 residues. Germline V lookup: CDR1 LNHDA, CDR2 SQIVND (reference sequence). In DNA, the CDR3 is TGTGCCAGTAGAGCAGGGGGCATAACTGAAGCTTTCTTT. Protein: CASRAGGITEAFF.

This clonotype was seen many times. The V and J genes are TRBV28 and TRBJ2-7, with 15 positions matching TRBD2. V shed 7 bases, J shed 8 bases, and the junction held 9 bases outside the gene matches. The CDR3 totals 15 residues. CDR1 MDHEN and CDR2 SYDVKM come from the germline V gene. The CDR3 nucleotides are TGTGCCAGCACCGAAACCGGGACTAGCGGGAGGAAGCAGTACTTC. Translated, it gives CASTETGTSGRKQYF.

This clonotype has just a few counts. V and J are TRBV5-1 and TRBJ2-5; possibly TRBD1 for D (5 bases). The CDR3 length is 15 residues. Germline loops: CDR1 SGHRS, CDR2 YFSETQ. The V end was cut by 0 bases, the J end by 2 bases, with 11 bases between. CDR3 nucleotide sequence: TGCGCCAGCAGCTTGGGTCAGGGAAAACAAGAGACCCAGTACTTC. Translation: CASSLGQGKQETQYF.

This chain links TRBV28 with TRBJ2-7; D not certain. CDR3 length: 14 residues. V lost 3 bases, J lost 0 bases, and 9 bases lay in between. Germline CDR1 and CDR2: MDHEN and SYDVKM. The CDR3 loop reads CASSFGVSSYEQYF. The DNA for the CDR3 is TGTGCCAGCAGTTTTGGGGTCAGCTCCTACGAGCAGTACTTC.

This clonotype showed up many times. The rearrangement joins TRBV29-1 to TRBJ2-7; 8 bases match TRBD1. Losses at the gene ends were 0 bases for V and 6 bases for J; bases not matched to a gene: 10. Germline V gene sequence: CDR1 SQVTM, CDR2 ANQGSEA. The CDR3 consists of 15 residues. This CDR3 is CSVEERQGKAGEQYF. The DNA for the CDR3 is TGCAGCGTTGAAGAACGACAGGGGAAAGCGGGCGAGCAGTACTTC.

This clonotype was seen many times. The chain carries TRBV11-2 and TRBJ2-5, with TRBD2 as a possible D gene (6 bases). The V end lost 3 bases, the J end lost 0 bases, and 11 bases lay between the germline ends. Per the germline V gene, CDR1 is SGHAT and CDR2 is FQNNGV. The CDR3 spans 15 residues. The CDR3 reads CASSFWTGDQETQYF. The CDR3 nucleotides are TGTGCCAGCAGCTTTTGGACGGGGGACCAAGAGACCCAGTACTTC.

This clonotype was seen ten or more times. The rearrangement joins TRBV11-2 to TRBJ2-7; 8 bases line up with TRBD1. After removal of 1 base from V and 5 bases from J, the junction contained 10 bases not matched to a gene. The CDR3 covers 16 residues. Germline V gives CDR1 SGHAT, CDR2 FQNNGV. In DNA form, the CDR3 reads TGTGCCAGCAGCTTAGTCGCCAGGGGGCGTGTAAACGAGCAGTACTTC. Protein product: CASSLVARGRVNEQYF.

The chain combines TRBV4-1 with TRBJ1-4; D call uncertain. Germline V lookup: CDR1 MGHRA, CDR2 YSYEKL. CDR3 length equals 13 residues. Trimming removed 4 bases from V and 8 bases from J, with 11 bases in between. The CDR3, as DNA: TGCGCCAGCAGCCCTGGGGTAGGCGAAAAACTGTTTTTT. Protein product: CASSPGVGEKLFF.

In its sample, this clonotype was seen many times. The genes are TRBV30 and TRBJ2-2; TRBD1 matches at 7 bases. The CDR3 runs 14 residues. J was trimmed by 1 base and V by 4 bases; bases with no gene match: 3. Germline assignment: CDR1 GTSNPN and CDR2 SVGIG (reference sequence). CDR3 residues: CAWTRGRNTGELFF. The CDR3 nucleotides are TGTGCCTGGACGAGGGGGCGGAACACCGGGGAGCTGTTTTTT.

In this sample, this clonotype turned up many times. The chain is built from TRBV12-3 or TRBV12-4 and TRBJ1-1; unclear D gene. Between the trimmed V and J ends, which lost 8 bases and 0 bases, there was a span of 13 bases. The CDR3 is made up of 14 amino acids. The CDR3 nucleotides are TGTGCCAGCCGCGTTTCAGGATTGAACACTGAAGCTTTCTTT. Its protein is CASRVSGLNTEAFF.

Remarks on this clonotype: No conserved phenylalanine or tryptophan ends this CDR3, so it is likely a read error. This sequence joins TRBV6-4 and TRBJ2-7, with a tentative D call TRBD2 (7 bases). Per the germline V gene, CDR1 is MRHNA and CDR2 is SNTAGT. The CDR3 spans 16 residues. V was pared by 7 bases and J by 6 bases, with 25 bases between. The CDR3 DNA is TGTGCCAGCAACCCCATCAGGACTAGACAGGAAACCGAGCAGTACCTC. As protein: CASNPIRTRQETEQYL.